Listed here are 23 T cell receptor beta chains from one sample, sequenced in a study of blood T cell repertoires in COVID-19. TCRdb keeps only in-frame clones here, not all; method: immunoSEQ multiplex PCR. The table includes around 43,000 clones, over 75% detected once. The sample taken for sequencing was peripheral blood. All receptors come from a woman between 70 and 85 years old with acute or convalescent COVID-19.

The J gene is TRBJ2-3, the V gene TRBV6-6; 9 bases fit TRBD1. The CDR3 runs to 17 residues. The ends lost 5 bases at V and 0 bases at J; junction bases unmatched: 9. Germline V gene data show CDR1 as MNHNY and CDR2 as SVGAGI (reference sequence). The CDR3 loop reads CASSPRRDRASTDTQYF. The CDR3 DNA reads TGTGCCAGCAGTCCACGCCGGGACAGGGCGAGCACAGATACGCAGTATTTT.

A few counts support this clone. This rearrangement joins TRBV24-1 to TRBJ1-2; D unresolved. Germline CDR1 is KGHDR and CDR2 is SFDVKD. The CDR3 has 13 amino acids. V lost 3 bases and J 8 bases, leaving 12 bases between the germline ends. In nucleotides, the CDR3 is TGTGCCACCAGTGATGAGAGGGAAGACGGCTACACCTTC. Protein sequence: CATSDEREDGYTF.

CDR3 sequence reads: CASSSGSSQETQYF. Here the CDR3 DNA reads TGTGCCAGCAGCTCCGGGAGTTCGCAAGAGACCCAGTACTTC. The V gene is TRBV5-4, the J gene TRBJ2-5; a possible D gene is TRBD2 (6 bases). The V end lost 3 bases, the J end lost 2 bases, and 11 bases lay between the germline ends. Germline V CDR1 and CDR2: SGHNT, YYREEE (reference sequence). CDR3 length: 14 amino acids.

This chain connects TRBV2 to TRBJ1-3, with no clear D. Trimming left V 4 bases short and J 0 bases short, with 10 bases between. The CDR3 has 15 residues. Germline assignment: CDR1 SNHLY and CDR2 FYNNEI. CDR3 residues: CASSGGRFSGNTIYF. The CDR3 DNA reads as TGTGCCAGCAGTGGAGGGAGGTTCTCTGGAAACACCATATATTTT.

The rearrangement links TRBV29-1 to TRBJ1-2, with D perhaps TRBD1 (6 bases). The CDR3 contains 13 residues. The V and J ends lost 7 bases and 7 bases respectively, with 19 bases between them. CDR1 is SQVTM, CDR2 ANQGSEA, per germline. DNA of the CDR3: TGCAGCGCAGCCCAGGGGCGCGCTGGTGGCTACACCTTC. This gives the protein CSAAQGRAGGYTF.

The chain uses TRBV27 and TRBJ2-1; TRBD1 agrees at 7 bases. CDR3 length equals 13 residues. V lost 3 bases, J lost 5 bases, and 1 base stayed unmatched. The germline gives CDR1 MNHEY, CDR2 SMNVEV (reference sequence). CDR3 nucleotide sequence: TGTGCCAGCAGTTTGGGACAGAACAATGAGCAGTTCTTC. The encoded protein is CASSLGQNNEQFF.

J is TRBJ1-4 and V is TRBV6-6; 9 nucleotides line up with TRBD1. The CDR3 totals 16 residues. The J segment lost 8 bases and the V segment lost 5 bases, leaving 12 bases of the junction unmatched. The germline V gene has CDR1 MNHNY and CDR2 SVGAGI (reference sequence). CDR3 region: CASSATGGWEGEKLFF. In nucleotides, the CDR3 is TGTGCCAGCAGTGCAACAGGGGGCTGGGAGGGGGAAAAACTGTTTTTT.

CDR3 in amino acids: CSVSDSGGLYNEQFF. In nucleotides, the CDR3 is TGCAGCGTTAGTGATAGCGGGGGCCTCTACAATGAGCAGTTCTTC. The rearrangement links TRBV29-1 to TRBJ2-1; TRBD2 aligns across 9 bases. The CDR3 loop spans 15 amino acids. V was pared by 5 bases and J by 3 bases, with 8 bases of the junction left unmatched. CDR1 SQVTM and CDR2 ANQGSEA come from the germline V gene.

V usage is TRBV7-2 and J usage is TRBJ2-1, with D maybe TRBD1 (5 bases). V gave up 5 bases and J gave up 4 bases, with 12 bases separating them. From germline, CDR1 is SGHTA and CDR2 FQGNSA. The CDR3 totals 14 residues. This CDR3 reads CASSPDSAYNEQFF. The CDR3 region has the DNA TGTGCCAGCAGCCCCGACAGTGCTTACAATGAGCAGTTCTTC. Full variable domain (outside the CDR3, taken from reference TRBV7-2 and TRBJ2-1): GAGVSQSPSNKVTEKGKDVELRCDPISGHTALYWYRQSLGQGLEFLIYFQGNSAPDKSGLPSDRFSAERTGGSVSTLTIQRTQQEDSAVYLCASSPDSAYNEQFFGPGTRLTVL.

The J gene is TRBJ2-1, the V gene TRBV27; no firm D call. Germline V CDR1 and CDR2: MNHEY, SMNVEV (reference sequence). The CDR3 has 15 residues. Trimming took off 3 bases at V and 4 bases at J, with 13 bases between the two ends. CDR3 nucleotides: TGTGCCAGCAGTTTCCCTAGAGGCGGATACAATGAGCAGTTCTTC. This sequence encodes CASSFPRGGYNEQFF.

This sequence joins TRBV21-1 and TRBJ1-4. TRBV21-1 is deemed a pseudogene. The CDR3 is 14 residues long. The CDR3 DNA is TGTGCCAGCAGCAAGGCAGGACTGGGGGAAAAACTGTTTTTT. Its protein product is CASSKAGLGEKLFF.

V gene TRBV6-2 or TRBV6-3 combines with J gene TRBJ2-7; the D is unclear. Germline CDR1 reads MNHEY; CDR2 reads SVGEGT. V lost 4 bases and J lost 3, with 7 bases in between. This CDR3 contains 12 residues. CDR3 region: CASSSTLYEQYV. The CDR3 region has the DNA TGTGCCAGCAGTTCTACTCTCTACGAGCAGTACGTC.

The CDR3 DNA follows: TGTGCCAGCAGTATCGACAGGGTAACTAATGAAAAACTGTTTTTT. It codes for CASSIDRVTNEKLFF. The V gene is TRBV6-5, the J gene TRBJ1-4, with 7 bases that match TRBD1. CDR3 length equals 15 residues. Germline CDR1 MNHEY, CDR2 SVGAGI. V lost 5 bases, J lost 1 base, and 4 bases stayed unmatched.

This chain joins TRBV27 and TRBJ2-4; TRBD1 is a possible D gene (5 bases). The V end was cut by 4 bases, the J end by 0 bases, with 13 bases between. This CDR3 spans 16 amino acids. Germline V gives CDR1 MNHEY, CDR2 SMNVEV (reference sequence). CDR3 region: CASSYSGALAKNIQYF. The CDR3 nucleotides are TGTGCCAGCAGTTATTCTGGGGCGTTAGCCAAAAACATTCAGTACTTC.

This chain connects TRBV7-2 to TRBJ2-3, with TRBD2 identical over 8 bases. CDR3 size: 15 residues. V lost 5 bases, J lost 0 bases, and 4 bases stayed unmatched. Germline V gene data show CDR1 as SGHTA and CDR2 as FQGNSA. CDR3 bases: TGTGCCAGCAGCGCCGCGGGGGGTAGCACAGATACGCAGTATTTT. Protein product: CASSAAGGSTDTQYF. Full variable domain (remainder filled in from reference TRBV7-2 and TRBJ2-3): GAGVSQSPSNKVTEKGKDVELRCDPISGHTALYWYRQSLGQGLEFLIYFQGNSAPDKSGLPSDRFSAERTGGSVSTLTIQRTQQEDSAVYLCASSAAGGSTDTQYFGPGTRLTVL.

CDR3 residues: CASSIGRTGSYNEQFF. The CDR3 DNA sequence: TGTGCCAGTAGTATAGGACGGACAGGATCCTACAATGAGCAGTTCTTC. The chain links TRBV19 to TRBJ2-1, with 7 positions matching TRBD1. Per germline, CDR1 LNHDA and CDR2 SQIVND (reference sequence). Trimming removed 1 base from V and 1 base from J; junction bases left unmatched: 4. The CDR3 is 16 amino acids.

The J gene is TRBJ2-2, the V gene TRBV18; D unclear. Germline V gene sequence: CDR1 KGHSH, CDR2 LQKENI. V lost 2 bases and J 3 bases, leaving 7 bases between the germline ends. The CDR3 extends over 14 amino acids. CDR3 region: CASSPGSDTGELFF. The CDR3, as DNA: TGTGCCAGCTCACCAGGCAGCGACACCGGGGAGCTGTTTTTT. The full variable domain, completed using reference TRBV18 and TRBJ2-2, is NAGVMQNPRHLVRRRGQEARLRCSPMKGHSHVYWYRQLPEEGLKFMVYLQKENIIDESGMPKERFSAEFPKEGPSILRIQQVVRGDSAAYFCASSPGSDTGELFFGEGSRLTVL.

The rearrangement links TRBV6-2 or TRBV6-3 to TRBJ2-1, with 7 bases that match TRBD2. The CDR3 totals 15 residues. CDR1 and CDR2 from the germline V gene are MNHEY and SVGEGT. Trimming cost V 1 base and J 9 bases; bases outside gene matches: 9. The CDR3 region is CASSYLAGVLGEQFF. For the CDR3, the DNA is TGTGCCAGCAGTTACTTGGCGGGAGTCTTAGGTGAGCAGTTCTTC.

This sequence joins TRBV24-1 and TRBJ2-1, with D perhaps matching TRBD2 (5 bases). Germline CDR1 reads KGHDR; CDR2 reads SFDVKD. With 3 bases removed from V and 7 bases from J, the gap between germline ends came to 18 bases. The CDR3 runs to 16 residues. CDR3 coding DNA: TGTGCCACCAGTGATCCCCACAGCGGCCTAGAAAATGAGCAGTTCTTC. Its protein is CATSDPHSGLENEQFF.

The gene calls are TRBV9 and TRBJ1-1; D possibly corresponds to TRBD1 (6 bases). The germline CDR1 and CDR2 sequences are SGDLS and YYNGEE. This CDR3 contains 15 residues. The V end lost 2 bases, the J end lost 1 base, and 12 bases lay between the germline ends. The DNA of the CDR3 is TGTGCCAGCAGCGTTGGACAGAGACAGAACACTGAAGCTTTCTTT. Protein sequence: CASSVGQRQNTEAFF. The full variable domain, completed using reference TRBV9 and TRBJ1-1, is DSGVTQTPKHLITATGQRVTLRCSPRSGDLSVYWYQQSLDQGLQFLIQYYNGEERAKGNILERFSAQQFPDLHSELNLSSLELGDSALYFCASSVGQRQNTEAFFGQGTRLTVV.

V usage is TRBV11-2 and J usage is TRBJ2-5; 10 bases align to TRBD1. CDR3 length: 15 amino acids. Germline assignment: CDR1 SGHAT and CDR2 FQNNGV. After removal of 4 bases from V and 3 bases from J, the junction contained 5 bases not matched to a gene. The CDR3 reads CASSSGQGREETQYF. As DNA, the CDR3 is TGTGCCAGCAGCTCGGGACAGGGGCGGGAAGAGACCCAGTACTTC.

The chain recombines TRBV24-1 with TRBJ2-1; TRBD2 might be the D (6 bases). Germline V gives CDR1 KGHDR, CDR2 SFDVKD. V was cut by 0 bases and J by 7 bases, with 15 bases left in between. The CDR3 is made up of 16 amino acids. CDR3 nucleotides: TGTGCCACCAGTGATTTGGCGTCTGGGGGGAAAAATGAGCAGTTCTTC. Translated: CATSDLASGGKNEQFF.

CDR3 nucleotides: TGTGCCAGCAGTACCCAGGGAGGGGGCACTGAAGCTTTCTTT. The encoded protein is CASSTQGGGTEAFF. The rearrangement uses TRBV6-5 and TRBJ1-1; perhaps TRBD1 as D (6 bases). V gave up 5 bases and J gave up 4 bases, with 14 bases separating them. The CDR3 consists of 14 residues. Germline assignment: CDR1 MNHEY and CDR2 SVGAGI.